The next 9 T cell receptor beta chains were all read from a single sample in a study of cytomegalovirus exposure and HLA in healthy donors. PCR involved 60 Vbeta and 13 Jbeta primers. The assay was immunoSEQ multiplex PCR, and TCRdb's table has in-frame clones only and misses some. The sample carries under 200,000 clones, roughly four fifths recorded once. The sample comprised PBMCs. The receptor set was obtained from a woman aged 18-30 years in good health and CMV-seronegative.

This chain uses TRBV4-1 with TRBJ2-6, with 11 bases aligning to TRBD1. Germline V gives CDR1 MGHRA, CDR2 YSYEKL. V lost 0 bases to trimming and J lost 0 bases; unmatched junction nucleotides: 13. The CDR3 length is 22 residues. CDR3 sequence: CASSQDSEGDRGTSSGANVLTF. DNA for the CDR3: TGCGCCAGCAGCCAAGATAGCGAGGGGGACAGGGGGACCAGCTCTGGGGCCAACGTCCTGACTTTC.

The V call is TRBV27, the J call TRBJ2-3; no clear D gene. The CDR3 is 16 residues long. Trimming cost V 2 bases and J 1 base, with 13 bases left between them. Looked up from germline, CDR1 is MNHEY and CDR2 is SMNVEV (reference sequence). For the CDR3, the DNA is TGTGCCAGCAGTTTAGAGAGCGAACCCCGCACAGATACGCAGTATTTT. Protein product: CASSLESEPRTDTQYF.

The gene calls are TRBV2 and TRBJ2-7; unclear D gene. In germline, CDR1 is SNHLY, CDR2 FYNNEI. CDR3 length equals 11 residues. V dropped 6 bases and J dropped 4 bases, with 7 bases sitting between them. CDR3 DNA sequence: TGTGCCAGCAGATCACATTACGAGCAGTACTTC. Translating it yields CASRSHYEQYF.

The chain combines TRBV11-2 with TRBJ1-3; D gene ambiguous. The germline V and J ends were trimmed by 10 bases and 3 bases, with 13 bases remaining between them. This CDR3 spans 13 amino acids. CDR1 is SGHAT and CDR2 is FQNNGV in the germline V gene. CDR3 region: CATNGVNGNTIYF. The CDR3 DNA is TGTGCCACCAACGGGGTGAATGGAAACACCATATATTTT.

The CDR3: CASCWGRGGTDTQYF. The CDR3 DNA is TGTGCCAGTTGTTGGGGGCGGGGGGGCACAGATACGCAGTATTTT. This chain uses TRBV7-9 with TRBJ2-3; TRBD2 matches at 8 bases. V trimming: 9 bases; J trimming: 1 base; junction bases outside the gene matches: 9. This CDR3 is built from 15 residues. The germline V gene has CDR1 SEHNR and CDR2 FQNEAQ (reference sequence).

The chain joins TRBV5-1 to TRBJ1-2; D unclear. The ends were cut back, 4 bases at V and 4 bases at J, with 26 bases in the middle. CDR1 is SGHRS and CDR2 is YFSETQ in the germline V gene. The CDR3 spans 18 residues. CDR3: CASSPATAGRTKGYGYTF. For the CDR3, the DNA is TGCGCCAGCAGCCCCGCAACGGCGGGTCGAACCAAGGGCTATGGCTACACCTTC.

This clone was detected only a few times. The V call is TRBV2, the J call TRBJ2-7, with TRBD1 identical over 8 bases. This CDR3 is 14 amino acids long. Looked up from germline, CDR1 is SNHLY and CDR2 is FYNNEI. Trimming took 4 bases from V and 1 from J; bases not matched to a gene: 3. This CDR3 reads CASSGQGSSYEQYF. The DNA for the CDR3 is TGTGCCAGCAGTGGACAGGGGTCTTCCTACGAGCAGTACTTC.

V and J are TRBV2 and TRBJ1-5, with D possibly TRBD1 on 6 matching bases. This CDR3 region has 13 residues. Germline V gene lookup returns CDR1 SNHLY and CDR2 FYNNEI. Trimming left V 2 bases short and J 6 bases short, with 8 bases between. CDR3 residues: CASSEQGRQPQHF. In nucleotides, the CDR3 is TGTGCCAGCAGTGAACAGGGGCGTCAGCCCCAGCATTTT.

The rearrangement joins TRBV5-1 to TRBJ1-2; the D is unclear. The CDR3 covers 12 residues. In germline, CDR1 is SGHRS, CDR2 YFSETQ. The V and J ends lost 4 bases and 6 bases respectively, with 10 bases between them. The CDR3 DNA reads TGCGCCAGCAGCCCCCGCGGCGATGGCTACACCTTC. It codes for CASSPRGDGYTF.